What follows describes a single T cell receptor (beta chain). The data belong to a study of blood T cell repertoires in COVID-19. Overall study context: The United States, Italy and Spain supplied acute and convalescent COVID-19 samples.

Original handling: Amplifying reference gene primers gave estimates of nucleated cell counts. TCRdb keeps only in-frame clones here, not all; method: immunoSEQ multiplex PCR. D and trimming were read from the DNA, whereas the V and J calls and clone size are those reported in that table. This sample has tens of thousands of clones, with over 75% found just once. Unmatched junction bases numbered 3, after V lost 0 bases and J lost 0 bases. Germline loops: CDR1 LGHDT, CDR2 YNNKEL (reference sequence). The length of the CDR3 is 17 residues. The chain joins TRBV3-1 (or the pseudogene TRBV3-2) to TRBJ1-5, with 9 bases lining up with TRBD1. The sample was peripheral blood. This receptor was obtained from a man aged 45-65 years with acute or convalescent COVID-19. As DNA, the CDR3 is TGTGCCAGCAGCCAAGAAGGGACAGGGAATAGCAATCAGCCCCAGCATTTT. It is translated as CASSQEGTGNSNQPQHF.